This TCR beta chain derives from a study of T cell responses to AZD1222 COVID-19 vaccine. This clone appeared a single time. No antigen is known for it. Sequenced by immunoSEQ multiplex PCR; TCRdb stores in-frame clones only, minus some. The sample holds tens of thousands of clones, about 88% seen once. V dropped 4 bases and J dropped 4 bases, with 10 bases sitting between them. The V gene's germline CDR1 is LGHDT and CDR2 YNNKEL (reference sequence). This CDR3 region has 13 residues. Study-level results: After the peak T cell response, and only then, were repertoires sampled. There were mostly white British donors and more females than males, and clonal diversity was possibly underestimated.

Sequences were derived from peripheral blood, sampled on day 0 of AZD1222 vaccination. The sequence derives from an adult in good health. This chain joins TRBV3-1 (or the pseudogene TRBV3-2) and TRBJ1-1; no clear D. The CDR3 spells CASSRLEGTEAFF. Written as DNA, the CDR3 is TGTGCCAGCAGCCGTTTGGAGGGCACTGAAGCTTTCTTT.